A selection of T cell receptor beta chains follows, all from one sample in a study of T cell responses to AZD1222 COVID-19 vaccine. Sequencing used immunoSEQ multiplex PCR; TCRdb keeps in-frame clones, though not all of them. The table shows about 93,000 clones, with roughly 91% occurring only once. The specimen comprised peripheral blood, sampled on day 0 of MenACWY control vaccination. These receptors all come from an adult in good health. The CDR3 runs from the conserved cysteine through the conserved F or W. A D gene is named only where the DNA matches it firmly. Clone size is not always given. Where it is, it says once, few, many or a class for expanded clones.

clone size | J gene | D gene | V gene | CDR3 DNA | CDR3 protein
. | TRBJ1-1 | . | TRBV6-5 | TGTGCCAGCAGTTACAGGATGAACACTGAAGCTTTCTTT | CASSYRMNTEAFF
. | TRBJ2-1 | TRBD2 | TRBV5-1 | TGCGCCAGCACTCCCAATAGCGGGGGGGCTTACAATGAGCAGTTCTTC | CASTPNSGGAYNEQFF
. | TRBJ2-5 | . | TRBV5-1 | TGCGCCAGCAGCCCGCCGGCCACGGGACGGGAGACCCAGTACTTC | CASSPPATGRETQYF
. | TRBJ1-5 | . | TRBV5-1 | TGCGCCAGCAGCCCCGGTAATGTAAGGGATCAGCCCCAGCATTTT | CASSPGNVRDQPQHF
. | TRBJ1-2 | TRBD1 | TRBV4-3 | TGCGCCAGCAGCCGAGGGACAGGGGATGGCTACACCTTC | CASSRGTGDGYTF
. | TRBJ1-1 | . | TRBV5-1 | TGCGCCAGCAGCTTGGCCGGTTTCAACACTGAAGCTTTCTTT | CASSLAGFNTEAFF
. | TRBJ1-2 | TRBD1 | TRBV18 | TGTGCCAGCTCACCGGGGACAGGGGGCCAAAGTGGCTACACCTTC | CASSPGTGGQSGYTF
. | TRBJ1-5 | . | TRBV7-8 | TGTGCCAGCAGCCAGACGGACGGGCAATCCAGGACCCAGCATTTT | CASSQTDGQSRTQHF
. | TRBJ1-6 | . | TRBV11-2 | TGTGCCAGCAGCTTAGATAGGTGGGCCCTCCACTTT | CASSLDRWALHF
. | TRBJ1-5 | . | TRBV6-5 | TGTGCCAGCAGTATTCACCAGGGGTTCGGGCAGCCCCAGCATTTT | CASSIHQGFGQPQHF
. | TRBJ2-3 | . | TRBV24-1 | TGTGCCACCAGTGATCCCACCAGCACAGATACGCAGTATTTT | CATSDPTSTDTQYF
. | TRBJ1-2 | . | TRBV7-9 | TGTGCCAGCAGCTTAGCGTCGGGGCAACCAGGCTACACCTTC | CASSLASGQPGYTF
few | TRBJ1-2 | TRBD1 | TRBV28 | TGTGCCAGCAGTTTATATCGACGGGACAGCCTCGAGAGGGGCTACACCTTC | CASSLYRRDSLERGYTF
once | TRBJ1-4 | . | TRBV18 | TGTGCCAGCTCGAAGGACGTCGGGAAACTGTTTTTT | CASSKDVGKLFF
. | TRBJ1-1 | . | TRBV14 | TGTGCCAGCAGCCAAGGCTACAGAGGCGAAGCTTTCTTT | CASSQGYRGEAFF
. | TRBJ1-1 | . | TRBV11-3 | TGTGCCAGCACCTCACGCCATCCGTCGACGCTGAACACTGAAGCTTTCTTT | CASTSRHPSTLNTEAFF
. | TRBJ2-1 | . | TRBV7-8 | TGTGCCAGCAGCCTTGGGGGTCATGGGGATGAGCAGTTCTTC | CASSLGGHGDEQFF
. | TRBJ1-2 | TRBD1 | TRBV6-1 | TGTGCCAGCAGTGAGACAGGGAAGGGGGGCTACACCTTC | CASSETGKGGYTF
. | TRBJ1-2 | TRBD1 | TRBV13 | TGTGCCAGCAGCTCGCGGACAGGGGCCTATGGCTACACCTTC | CASSSRTGAYGYTF
. | TRBJ2-6 | TRBD1 | TRBV6-9 | TGTGCCAGCAGTTCGTTTGACAGGGGGAATGTCCTGACTTTC | CASSSFDRGNVLTF
once | TRBJ2-7 | TRBD2 | TRBV19 | TGTGCCAGTAGTATAGTGTCTAGCGGGGGAAACTACGAGCAGTACTTC | CASSIVSSGGNYEQYF
. | TRBJ2-1 | . | TRBV27 | TGTGCCAGCAGTTTGTTCCCTATAAGATCCTACAATGAGCAGTTCTTC | CASSLFPIRSYNEQFF
. | TRBJ2-5 | . | TRBV15 | TGTGCCACCAGCAGAGAATGGAGGGGGGGAGAACAAGAGACCCAGTACTTC | CATSREWRGGEQETQYF
. | TRBJ2-3 | TRBD2 | TRBV4-2 | TGTGCCAGCAGCCAAGATCCCATAGCGGGGGGGCCCGGAGATACGCAGTATTTT | CASSQDPIAGGPGDTQYF